The entry below describes one TCR beta chain. Its target is unknown. V lost 3 bases, J lost 9 bases, and 11 bases stayed unmatched. The CDR3 is made up of 15 amino acids. Germline V gene sequence: CDR1 KGHSH, CDR2 LQKENI. Splitting of each subset's genomic DNA was done evenly across several immunoSEQ plates. Method: immunoSEQ multiplex PCR; TCRdb's copy keeps in-frame clones and lacks some. The table records hundreds of thousands of clones, about 96% of them present only once. The data stem from a study of shared clonotypes between healthy human individuals. Findings and caveats of the study: Blood was the only sampled material, and tissue repertoires likely differ.

Sequencing was carried out using naive CD4+ T cells sorted from blood. Described subset: CD45RA+ positively selected. The chain uses TRBV18 and TRBJ2-1, with TRBD2 matching 7 bases. This clonotype originated in a woman aged 25 to 45 in good health. The CDR3: CASSPQEIAGIEQFF. The CDR3, as DNA: TGTGCCAGCTCACCCCAAGAGATAGCGGGTATTGAGCAGTTCTTC.